This T cell receptor beta chain came from a study of blood T cell repertoires in COVID-19. About the research overall: The study drew acute and convalescent COVID-19 samples from the United States, Italy and Spain. T cells, B-cell-depleted T cells, or PBMCs provided the cDNA or gDNA that served as material.

There are 13 residues in the CDR3. Germline V CDR1 and CDR2: KGHSH, LQKENI. V was pared by 3 bases and J by 0 bases, with 3 bases between. Original processing methods: Estimation of nucleated cell counts relied on the amplification of reference gene primers. Assay: immunoSEQ multiplex PCR; the TCRdb copy retains only in-frame clones and omits some. The DNA gave D and trimming, while V, J and clone size come from that table. The repertoire holds some 170,000 clones, with roughly 84% as singletons. Participants came from about two dozen US areas, aged roughly 18 to 89 years. The V and J genes are TRBV18 and TRBJ1-3, with D unresolved. Sequences were obtained from PBMCs or T cells enriched from blood (not recorded which). This receptor was taken from a man in his forties or fifties who had recovered from COVID-19. The CDR3: CASSPSSGNTIYF. Written as DNA, the CDR3 is TGTGCCAGCTCACCGAGCTCTGGAAACACCATATATTTT.